This TCR beta chain was captured in a study of shared clonotypes between healthy human individuals. As regards this clone: The antigen is unknown. Other DNA sequences in this sample translate to the same CDR3.

Sequenced by immunoSEQ multiplex PCR; TCRdb stores in-frame clones only, minus some. The sample lists about 2.1 million clones, just under 95% occurring once. Study outcomes and limitations: Larger estimated richness was generally seen in naive subsets than in memory subsets. Sharing across four donors was seen in 4.5% to 5.5% of naive CD4 clonotypes.

The CDR3 covers 13 residues. V lost 1 base and J lost 5, with 9 bases in between. Germline V gene sequence: CDR1 SGHRS, CDR2 YFSETQ. Naivety among CD8 cells was defined by CD45RO negativity and positive CCR7 selection, thereby excluding terminally differentiated effector memory CD45RA+ cells. Donors comprised only Caucasian adults living in Nashville, Tennessee. This chain uses TRBV5-1 with TRBJ2-5; the D gene is possibly TRBD1 (7 bases). This TCR was recovered from a man younger than 30 in good health. Some clones in this sample may be carry-over from other donors' samples. The sample consisted of naive CD8+ T cells from PBMCs. The CDR3 spells CASSLSGGETQYF. The DNA for the CDR3 is TGCGCCAGCAGCTTGTCAGGGGGGGAGACCCAGTACTTC.